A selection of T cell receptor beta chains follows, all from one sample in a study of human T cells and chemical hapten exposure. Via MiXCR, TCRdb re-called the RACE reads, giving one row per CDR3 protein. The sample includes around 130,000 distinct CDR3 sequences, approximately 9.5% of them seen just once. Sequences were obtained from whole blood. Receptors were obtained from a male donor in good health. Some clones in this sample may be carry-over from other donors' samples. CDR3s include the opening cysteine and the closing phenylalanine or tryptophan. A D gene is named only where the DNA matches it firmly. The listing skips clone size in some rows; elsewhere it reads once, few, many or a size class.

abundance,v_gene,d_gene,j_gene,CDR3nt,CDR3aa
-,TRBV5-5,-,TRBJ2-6,TGTGCCAGCAGCCCCGGGACCGCGAGCTCTGGGGCCAACGTCCTGACTTTC,CASSPGTASSGANVLTF
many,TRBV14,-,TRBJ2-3,TGTGCCAGCAGCCGAGAACAGGTGGAGGATACGCAGTATTTT,CASSREQVEDTQYF
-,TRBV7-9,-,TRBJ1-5,TGTGCCAGCAGCCTGGGGACCGGGCGTGCCAATCAGCCCCAGCATTTT,CASSLGTGRANQPQHF
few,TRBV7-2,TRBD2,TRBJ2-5,TGTGCCAGCAGCTTATCGGGGGGTATAGAGACCCAGTACTTC,CASSLSGGIETQYF
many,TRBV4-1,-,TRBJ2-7,TGCGCCAGCAGCCAAGAACAGGGATACGAGCAGTACTTC,CASSQEQGYEQYF
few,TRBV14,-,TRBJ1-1,TGTGCCAGCAGCCAACCATCGAGCCTAGTCGCTGAAGCTTTCTTT,CASSQPSSLVAEAFF
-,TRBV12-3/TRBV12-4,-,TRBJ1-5,TGTGCCACCCGGGCGGACCTCCATCAGCCCCAGCATTTT,CATRADLHQPQHF
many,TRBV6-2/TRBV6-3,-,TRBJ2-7,TGTGCCAGCAGTTACGACGAGAGCTCCTACGAGCAGTACTTC,CASSYDESSYEQYF
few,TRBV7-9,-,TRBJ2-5,TGTGCCAGCAGCTTATCCCGACGGGAGACCCAGTACTTC,CASSLSRRETQYF
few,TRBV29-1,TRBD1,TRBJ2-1,TGCAGCCTTTTCAGACAGGGGGCTCTCAATGAGCAGTTCTTC,CSLFRQGALNEQFF
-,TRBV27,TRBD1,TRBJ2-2,TGTGCCAGCAGTCCGACAGGGGGGTCGGCCGGGGAGCTGTTTTTT,CASSPTGGSAGELFF
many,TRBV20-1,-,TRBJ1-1,TGCAGTGCTAGAGGGGTGAGACCCGAAGCTTTCTTT,CSARGVRPEAFF
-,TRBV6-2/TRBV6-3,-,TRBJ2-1,TGTGCCAGCAGGAGCCCTGGGAGCTCCTACAATGAGCAGTTCTTC,CASRSPGSSYNEQFF
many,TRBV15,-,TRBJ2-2,TGTGCCACCAGCAGAGATACAGGACGAAACACCGGGGAGCTGTTTTTT,CATSRDTGRNTGELFF
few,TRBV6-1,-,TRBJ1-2,TGTGCCAGCAGTGAATATGGCTACACCTTC,CASSEYGYTF
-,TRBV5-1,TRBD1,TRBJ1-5,TGCGCCAGCAGCGCGACAGGGGATGGCAATCAGCCCCAGCATTTT,CASSATGDGNQPQHF
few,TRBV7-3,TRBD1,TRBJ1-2,TGTGCCAGCAGTCCCGGGACAGGGGGAGAGTATGGCTACACCTTC,CASSPGTGGEYGYTF
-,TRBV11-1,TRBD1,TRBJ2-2,TGTGCCAGCAGCCGACAGGGAATATCGAACACCGGGGAGCTGTTTTTT,CASSRQGISNTGELFF
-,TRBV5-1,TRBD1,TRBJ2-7,TGCGCCAGCAGCCCACGGACAGGGGTGGCCTACGAGCAGTACTTC,CASSPRTGVAYEQYF
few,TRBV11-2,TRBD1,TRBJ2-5,TGTGCCAGCAGCTTTAAAGCTTCCGAGACAGGGGTCGAGACCCAGTACTTC,CASSFKASETGVETQYF
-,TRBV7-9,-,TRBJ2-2,TGTGCCAGCAGCTTAAGAGAACCCGGGGAGCTGTTTTTT,CASSLREPGELFF
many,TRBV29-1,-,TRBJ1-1,TGCAGCGTTTCTTTGATAGGCCTGAACACTGAAGCTTTCTTT,CSVSLIGLNTEAFF
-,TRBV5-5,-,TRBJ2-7,TGTGCCAGCAGCTTGGCCGTTGGGAACTCCTACGAGCAGTACTTC,CASSLAVGNSYEQYF
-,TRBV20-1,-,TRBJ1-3,TGCAGTGATGATCCCTCGGACGGCGGAAACACCATATATTTT,CSDDPSDGGNTIYF
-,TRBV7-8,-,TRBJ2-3,TGTGCCAGCAGCTTAGTTAGCAGGGATACGCAGTATTTT,CASSLVSRDTQYF